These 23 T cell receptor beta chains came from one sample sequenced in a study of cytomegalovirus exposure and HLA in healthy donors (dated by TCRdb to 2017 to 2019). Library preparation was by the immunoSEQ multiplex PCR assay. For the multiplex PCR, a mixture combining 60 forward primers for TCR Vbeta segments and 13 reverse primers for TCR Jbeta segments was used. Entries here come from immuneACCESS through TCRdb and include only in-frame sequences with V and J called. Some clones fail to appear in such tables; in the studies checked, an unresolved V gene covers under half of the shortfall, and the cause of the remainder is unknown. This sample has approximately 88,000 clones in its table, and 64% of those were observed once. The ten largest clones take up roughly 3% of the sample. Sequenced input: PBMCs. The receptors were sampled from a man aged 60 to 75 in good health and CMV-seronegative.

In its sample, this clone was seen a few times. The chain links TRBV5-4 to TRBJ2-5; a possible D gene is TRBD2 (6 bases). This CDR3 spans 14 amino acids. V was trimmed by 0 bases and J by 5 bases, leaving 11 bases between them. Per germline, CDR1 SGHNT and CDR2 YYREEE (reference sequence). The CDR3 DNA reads TGTGCCAGCAGCTTGGAAGGGAGGAGGGAGACCCAGTACTTC. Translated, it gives CASSLEGRRETQYF. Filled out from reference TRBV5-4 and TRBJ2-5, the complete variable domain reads ETGVTQSPTHLIKTRGQQVTLRCSSQSGHNTVSWYQQALGQGPQFIFQYYREEENGRGNFPPRFSGLQFPNYSSELNVNALELDDSALYLCASSLEGRRETQYFGPGTRLLVL.

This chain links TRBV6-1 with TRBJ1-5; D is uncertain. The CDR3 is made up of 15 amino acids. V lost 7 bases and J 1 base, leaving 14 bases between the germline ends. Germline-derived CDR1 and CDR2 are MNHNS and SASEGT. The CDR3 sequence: CASTGRETSNQPQHF. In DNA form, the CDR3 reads TGTGCCAGCACCGGCCGGGAGACGAGCAATCAGCCCCAGCATTTT.

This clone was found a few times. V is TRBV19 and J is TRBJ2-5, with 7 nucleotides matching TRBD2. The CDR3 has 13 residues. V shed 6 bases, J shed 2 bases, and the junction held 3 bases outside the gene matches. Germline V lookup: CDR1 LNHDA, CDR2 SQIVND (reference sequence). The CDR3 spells CASSRGEQETQYF. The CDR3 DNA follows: TGTGCCAGTAGCCGGGGGGAACAAGAGACCCAGTACTTC.

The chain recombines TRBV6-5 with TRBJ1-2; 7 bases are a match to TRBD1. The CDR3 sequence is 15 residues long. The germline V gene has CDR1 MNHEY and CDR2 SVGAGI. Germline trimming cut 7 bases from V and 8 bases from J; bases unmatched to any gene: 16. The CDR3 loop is CASTDRDRSGFGYTF. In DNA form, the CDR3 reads TGTGCCAGCACCGACAGGGACCGTTCGGGATTCGGCTACACCTTC.

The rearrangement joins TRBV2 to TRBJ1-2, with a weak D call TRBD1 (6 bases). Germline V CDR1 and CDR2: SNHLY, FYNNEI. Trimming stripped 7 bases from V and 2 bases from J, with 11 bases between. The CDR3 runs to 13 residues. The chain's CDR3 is CASILDSNYGYTF. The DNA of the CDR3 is TGTGCCAGCATCCTGGACAGCAACTATGGCTACACCTTC.

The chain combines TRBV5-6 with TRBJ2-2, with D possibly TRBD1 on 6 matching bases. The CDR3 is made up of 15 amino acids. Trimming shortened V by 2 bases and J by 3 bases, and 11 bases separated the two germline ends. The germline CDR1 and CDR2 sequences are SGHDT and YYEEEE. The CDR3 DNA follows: TGTGCCAGCAGCTTAAACAGGGTGTACACCGGGGAGCTGTTTTTT. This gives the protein CASSLNRVYTGELFF.

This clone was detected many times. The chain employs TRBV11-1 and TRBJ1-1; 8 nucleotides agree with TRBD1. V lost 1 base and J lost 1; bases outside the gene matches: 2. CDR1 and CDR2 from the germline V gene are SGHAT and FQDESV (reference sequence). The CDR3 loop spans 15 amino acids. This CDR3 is CASSLGRGPNTEAFF. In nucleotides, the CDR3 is TGTGCCAGCAGCTTAGGCAGGGGGCCGAACACTGAAGCTTTCTTT. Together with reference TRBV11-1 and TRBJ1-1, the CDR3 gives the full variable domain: EAEVAQSPRYKITEKSQAVAFWCDPISGHATLYWYRQILGQGPELLVQFQDESVVDDSQLPKDRFSAERLKGVDSTLKIQPAELGDSAMYLCASSLGRGPNTEAFFGQGTRLTVV.

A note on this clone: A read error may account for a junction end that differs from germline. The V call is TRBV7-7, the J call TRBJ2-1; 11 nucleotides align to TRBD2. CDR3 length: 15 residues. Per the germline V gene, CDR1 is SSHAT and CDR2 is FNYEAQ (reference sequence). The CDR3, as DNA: TGTGCTAGCAGCAATAGCGGGGGGGCGGGGAATGAGCAGTTCTTC. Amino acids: CASSNSGGAGNEQFF.

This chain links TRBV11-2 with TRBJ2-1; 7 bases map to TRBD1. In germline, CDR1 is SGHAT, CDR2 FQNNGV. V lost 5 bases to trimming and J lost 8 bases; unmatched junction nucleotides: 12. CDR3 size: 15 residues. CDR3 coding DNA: TGTGCCAGCAGCCTAATGACAGGGTTGGTGGATGAGCAGTTCTTC. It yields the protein CASSLMTGLVDEQFF. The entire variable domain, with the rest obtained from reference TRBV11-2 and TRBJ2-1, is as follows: EAGVAQSPRYKIIEKRQSVAFWCNPISGHATLYWYQQILGQGPKLLIQFQNNGVVDDSQLPKDRFSAERLKGVDSTLKIQPAKLEDSAVYLCASSLMTGLVDEQFFGPGTRLTVL.

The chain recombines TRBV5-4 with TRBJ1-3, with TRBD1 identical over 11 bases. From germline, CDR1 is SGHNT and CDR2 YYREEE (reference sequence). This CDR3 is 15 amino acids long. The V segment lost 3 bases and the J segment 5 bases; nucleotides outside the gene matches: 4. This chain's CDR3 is CASSWGTGGRNTIYF. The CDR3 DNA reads TGTGCCAGCAGCTGGGGGACAGGGGGAAGAAACACCATATATTTT.

The CDR3 region is CASSLFGRGAPEAFF. The CDR3 region has the DNA TGTGCCAGCAGTTTATTCGGCAGGGGGGCCCCTGAAGCTTTCTTT. The V call is TRBV27, the J call TRBJ1-1; 7 bases agree with TRBD1. CDR1 is MNHEY, CDR2 SMNVEV, per germline (reference sequence). Unmatched junction bases numbered 8, after V lost 1 base and J lost 6 bases. This CDR3 is built from 15 residues.

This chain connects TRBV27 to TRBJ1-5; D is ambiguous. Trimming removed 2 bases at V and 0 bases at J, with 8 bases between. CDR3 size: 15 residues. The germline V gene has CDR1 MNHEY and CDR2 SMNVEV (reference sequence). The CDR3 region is CASSLKAYSNQPQHF. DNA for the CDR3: TGTGCCAGCAGTTTAAAAGCATATAGCAATCAGCCCCAGCATTTT.

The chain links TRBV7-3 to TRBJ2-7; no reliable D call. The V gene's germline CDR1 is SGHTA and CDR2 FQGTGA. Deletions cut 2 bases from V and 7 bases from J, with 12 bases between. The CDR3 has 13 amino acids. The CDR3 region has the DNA TGTGCCAGCAGCTTAGGAGTCCTTGGAGAGCAGTACTTC. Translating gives CASSLGVLGEQYF. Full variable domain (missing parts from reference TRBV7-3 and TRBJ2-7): GAGVSQTPSNKVTEKGKYVELRCDPISGHTALYWYRQSLGQGPEFLIYFQGTGAADDSGLPNDRFFAVRPEGSVSTLKIQRTERGDSAVYLCASSLGVLGEQYFGPGTRLTVT.

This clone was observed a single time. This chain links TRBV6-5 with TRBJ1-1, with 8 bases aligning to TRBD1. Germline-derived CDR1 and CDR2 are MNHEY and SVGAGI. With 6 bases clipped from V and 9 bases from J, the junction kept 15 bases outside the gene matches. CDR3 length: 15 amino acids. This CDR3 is CASSRQGPPKPKAFF. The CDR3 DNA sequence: TGTGCCAGCAGCCGACAGGGGCCGCCCAAACCCAAAGCTTTCTTT.

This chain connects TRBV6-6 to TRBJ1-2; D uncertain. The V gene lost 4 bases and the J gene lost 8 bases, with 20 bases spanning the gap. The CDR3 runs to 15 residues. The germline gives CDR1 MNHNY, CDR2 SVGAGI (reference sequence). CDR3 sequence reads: CASSFLGGLDSGYTF. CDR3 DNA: TGTGCCAGCAGTTTCCTGGGAGGGCTGGATAGCGGCTACACCTTC.

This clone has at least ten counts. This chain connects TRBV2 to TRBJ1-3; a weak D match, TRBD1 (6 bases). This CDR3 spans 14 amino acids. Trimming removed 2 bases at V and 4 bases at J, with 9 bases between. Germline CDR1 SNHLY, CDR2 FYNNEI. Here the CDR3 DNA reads TGTGCCAGCAGTGAACCGACAGGCGGAAACACCATATATTTT. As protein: CASSEPTGGNTIYF.

CDR3: CASSTGSGGFPYNEQFF. The CDR3 DNA reads TGCGCCAGCAGTACAGGGAGCGGGGGGTTTCCCTACAATGAGCAGTTCTTC. The chain combines TRBV5-1 with TRBJ2-1; 9 bases agree with TRBD2. The germline gives CDR1 SGHRS, CDR2 YFSETQ. CDR3 length equals 17 residues. The ends lost 5 bases at V and 2 bases at J; junction bases unmatched: 11.

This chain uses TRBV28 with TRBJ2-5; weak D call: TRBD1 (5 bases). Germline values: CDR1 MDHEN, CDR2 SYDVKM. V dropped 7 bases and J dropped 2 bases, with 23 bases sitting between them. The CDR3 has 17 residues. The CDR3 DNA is TGTGCCAGCATCCCTGCGTCGGCAGGGCGCCCGCAAGAGACCCAGTACTTC. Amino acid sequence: CASIPASAGRPQETQYF.

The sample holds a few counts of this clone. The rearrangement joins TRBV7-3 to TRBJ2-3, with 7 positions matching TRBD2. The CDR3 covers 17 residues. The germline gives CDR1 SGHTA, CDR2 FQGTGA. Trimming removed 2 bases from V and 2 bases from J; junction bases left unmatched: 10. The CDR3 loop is CASSLHPSGDDTDTQYF. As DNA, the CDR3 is TGTGCCAGCAGCTTACATCCTAGCGGAGACGACACAGATACGCAGTATTTT.

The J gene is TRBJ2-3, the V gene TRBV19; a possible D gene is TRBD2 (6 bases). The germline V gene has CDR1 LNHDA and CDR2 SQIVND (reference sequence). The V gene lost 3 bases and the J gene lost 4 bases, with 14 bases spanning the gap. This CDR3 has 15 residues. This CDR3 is CASSMGGGLADTQYF. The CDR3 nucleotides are TGTGCCAGTAGTATGGGGGGTGGGTTAGCAGATACGCAGTATTTT. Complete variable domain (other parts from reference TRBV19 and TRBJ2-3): DGGITQSPKYLFRKEGQNVTLSCEQNLNHDAMYWYRQDPGQGLRLIYYSQIVNDFQKGDIAEGYSVSREKKESFPLTVTSAQKNPTAFYLCASSMGGGLADTQYFGPGTRLTVL.

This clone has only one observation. This CDR3 reads CASSERLSSYEQYF. The CDR3 DNA reads as TGTGCCAGCAGCGAGCGACTCTCGAGCTACGAGCAGTACTTC. The V and J genes are TRBV7-6 and TRBJ2-5, with D unclear. Near its end, the DNA agrees better with TRBJ2-7, so the J call may be wrong. The CDR3 runs 14 residues. CDR1 and CDR2 from the germline V gene are SGHVS and FNYEAQ.

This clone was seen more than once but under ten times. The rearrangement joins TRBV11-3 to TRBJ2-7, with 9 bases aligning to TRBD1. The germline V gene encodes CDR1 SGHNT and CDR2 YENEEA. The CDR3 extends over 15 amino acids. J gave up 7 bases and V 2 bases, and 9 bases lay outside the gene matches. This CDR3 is CASSLLPGDRAEQYF. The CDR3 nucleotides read TGTGCCAGCAGCTTACTCCCGGGGGACAGGGCAGAGCAGTACTTC.

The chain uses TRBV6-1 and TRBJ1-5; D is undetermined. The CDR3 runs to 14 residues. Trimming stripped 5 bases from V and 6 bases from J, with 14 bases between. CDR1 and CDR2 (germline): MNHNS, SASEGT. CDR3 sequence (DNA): TGTGCCAGCAGTTCCAGGCACCCCGGTCAGCCCCAGCATTTT. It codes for CASSSRHPGQPQHF.